This T cell receptor (beta chain) emerged from a study of blood T cells in healthy people across ages. Primers used in a second PCR of about 7 to 12 cycles were a sample-barcoded 5' primer and a J-beta primer mix. All cDNA molecules were each tagged by a template-switch adaptor with 12 random nucleotides. A single record per CDR3 protein comes from TCRdb applying MiXCR to the 5' RACE reads. The data show 1.5 million to 2 million distinct CDR3 sequences, with about 39% seen just once and roughly 24% held by the top ten. CDR3 size: 15 residues. The V end lost 6 bases, the J end lost 4 bases, and 18 bases lay between the germline ends. Per the germline V gene, CDR1 is SGDLS and CDR2 is YYNGEE. Each sample had at least 7 million PBMCs isolated.

Input material: blood. This chain connects TRBV9 to TRBJ2-3; D is uncertain. This sequence was found in a human donor in good health. Written as DNA, the CDR3 is TGTGCCAGCAACGGCCCTGGGGTTGGGGCAGATACGCAGTATTTT. Translating gives CASNGPGVGADTQYF.